The 20 T cell receptor beta chains in this list originate from one sample, sequenced in a study of CD8+CD57+ T cells in acquired aplastic anemia. All patients picked for sequencing had shown, by flow cytometry, an expansion of CD8+CD57+ cells. Using genomic DNA as the template, TCR beta VDJ and CDR3 profiling was carried out. Each CDR3 protein gets one entry after TCRdb re-called the reads with MiXCR. The sample has 150,000 to 180,000 distinct CDR3 sequences; 40% to 65% are singletons. The sequenced material came from sorted CD4+, CD8+, or CD8+CD57+ T cells (not recorded which) from PBMCs. These receptors all stem from a human donor with aplastic anemia.

Only one count was recorded for this clonotype. The chain carries TRBV5-1 and TRBJ1-3; no firm D call. The germline CDR1 and CDR2 sequences are SGHRS and YFSETQ. Trimming cost V 2 bases and J 0 bases, with 15 bases left between them. The CDR3 has 17 residues. Here the CDR3 reads CASSFWSSEFSGNTIYF. The CDR3, as DNA: TGCGCCAGCAGCTTTTGGTCGTCTGAATTCTCTGGAAACACCATATATTTT.

This CDR3 is CASSIAGEGFEQYF. The CDR3 DNA sequence: TGTGCCAGTAGTATCGCGGGAGAGGGCTTCGAGCAGTACTTC. J is TRBJ2-7 and V is TRBV19; 7 nucleotides line up with TRBD2. The CDR3 loop spans 14 amino acids. Germline CDR1 reads LNHDA; CDR2 reads SQIVND (reference sequence). V lost 3 bases, J lost 6 bases, and 8 bases stayed unmatched.

The J gene is TRBJ1-5, the V gene TRBV20-1; no definite D call. This CDR3 has 12 amino acids. The germline V gene encodes CDR1 DFQATT and CDR2 SNEGSKA (reference sequence). Trimming took 0 bases from V and 6 from J, leaving 6 bases between them. The CDR3 here is CSARDSPQPQHF. The CDR3 region has the DNA TGCAGTGCTAGAGATTCCCCTCAGCCCCAGCATTTT.

This clonotype has a single count. The chain has TRBV7-1 and TRBJ2-3; either TRBD1 or TRBD2 may fit D (6 bases each). TRBV7-1 is noted as an ORF with a role that remains uncertain. This CDR3 is 21 amino acids long. Between the trimmed V and J ends, which lost 2 bases and 4 bases, there was a span of 31 bases. The CDR3 bases are TGTGCCAGCAGCTCACAGGTGGGGGCTGAGTTGTACGGGACTCGCCCAGATACGCAGTATTTT. Translated, it gives CASSSQVGAELYGTRPDTQYF.

This clonotype is categorized as medium-sized (0.01 to 0.1%). The V call is TRBV6-5, the J call TRBJ2-7, with 9 bases aligning to TRBD1. After removal of 4 bases from V and 3 bases from J, the junction contained 4 bases not matched to a gene. Germline lookup yields CDR1 MNHEY and CDR2 SVGAGI. The CDR3 has 14 residues. CDR3 nucleotides: TGTGCCAGCAGTTCGACAGGGGGGAACTACGAGCAGTACTTC. Encoded protein: CASSSTGGNYEQYF.

With respect to this clonotype: The junction does not match germline at one end; this may be a read error. The chain links TRBV7-2 to TRBJ1-6; D gene ambiguous. Germline loops: CDR1 SGHTA, CDR2 FQGNSA. The CDR3 sequence is 11 residues long. CDR3 amino acids: CASSYNSLLHF. The CDR3 DNA sequence: TGTGCCAGCAGCTATAATTCACTCCTCCACTTT.

This clonotype was recorded a few times. The DNA of the CDR3 is TGCGCCAGCAGTGAGTCGGAGGACAGGGTCACCGGGGAGCTGTTTTTT. This encodes CASSESEDRVTGELFF. The chain has TRBV10-1 and TRBJ2-2; 8 nucleotides line up with TRBD1. V shed 0 bases and J 4 bases; nucleotides not matched to a gene: 4. The CDR3 spans 16 residues. The germline gives CDR1 WNHNN, CDR2 SYGVQD (reference sequence).

This clonotype was counted between two and nine times. This chain links TRBV4-2 with TRBJ2-3; 10 nucleotides match TRBD2. With V trimmed by 0 bases and J by 4 bases, 4 bases remained unmatched. The CDR3 is 16 residues long. In germline, CDR1 is LGHNA, CDR2 YNFKEQ. The CDR3 reads CASSQEAGGPADTQYF. The CDR3 region has the DNA TGTGCCAGCAGCCAAGAAGCGGGGGGGCCCGCAGATACGCAGTATTTT.

The chain uses TRBV29-1 and TRBJ2-3, with a weak D call TRBD2 (6 bases). Germline values: CDR1 SQVTM, CDR2 ANQGSEA. V lost 8 bases to trimming and J lost 6 bases, with 9 bases between them. This CDR3 is 10 amino acids long. This CDR3 is CSFRGDTQYF. The CDR3, as DNA: TGCAGCTTCCGGGGGGATACGCAGTATTTT.

This chain connects TRBV29-1 to TRBJ2-3; 9 bases are a match to TRBD2. Germline values: CDR1 SQVTM, CDR2 ANQGSEA. Losses at the gene ends were 6 bases for V and 4 bases for J; bases not matched to a gene: 8. The CDR3 runs 14 residues. CDR3 DNA sequence: TGCAGCGTCGTACTAGCGGGTAGGGCAGATACGCAGTATTTT. This gives the protein CSVVLAGRADTQYF.

The rearrangement links TRBV13 to TRBJ2-3, with TRBD1 matching 7 bases. Germline V gene sequence: CDR1 PRHDT, CDR2 FYEKMQ (reference sequence). The CDR3 is 15 amino acids. Trimming took 8 bases from V and 4 from J; bases not matched to a gene: 12. The CDR3 DNA follows: TGTGCCAGCGGGAAGGCAGGGGGTGGTGCAGATACGCAGTATTTT. This encodes CASGKAGGGADTQYF.

There are many counts of this clonotype. The chain is built from TRBV6-1 and TRBJ2-3, with TRBD2 matching over 9 bases. Germline V gives CDR1 MNHNS, CDR2 SASEGT. The CDR3 sequence is 14 residues long. V dropped 6 bases and J dropped 1; count of bases not matched to a gene: 2. The CDR3 sequence is CASSQRGGTDTQYF. The CDR3 coding sequence is TGTGCCAGCAGCCAGCGGGGGGGCACAGATACGCAGTATTTT.

This clonotype was observed once. The chain employs TRBV7-9 and TRBJ1-2; 7 nucleotides agree with TRBD1. The CDR3 spans 15 residues. The V and J ends lost 5 bases and 6 bases, in that order; junction bases with no gene match: 12. In germline, CDR1 is SEHNR, CDR2 FQNEAQ (reference sequence). The CDR3 loop is CASSPHVDRLDGYTF. CDR3 DNA: TGTGCCAGCAGCCCCCACGTGGACAGGCTGGATGGCTACACCTTC. Using reference TRBV7-9 and TRBJ1-2 for the parts outside the CDR3, the full variable domain is DTGVSQNPRHKITKRGQNVTFRCDPISEHNRLYWYRQTLGQGPEFLTYFQNEAQLEKSRLLSDRFSAERPKGSFSTLEIQRTEQGDSAMYLCASSPHVDRLDGYTFGSGTRLTVV.

This clonotype was picked up one time. J is TRBJ2-1 and V is TRBV29-1; 8 positions agree with TRBD2. This CDR3 spans 14 amino acids. Germline lookup yields CDR1 SQVTM and CDR2 ANQGSEA. Trimming removed 7 bases from V and 2 bases from J; junction bases left unmatched: 7. CDR3 nucleotides: TGCAGCGCCCCCGGGGGGGTGGCCTACAATGAGCAGTTCTTC. Protein: CSAPGGVAYNEQFF.

At least ten counts were recorded for this clonotype. CDR3 nucleotides: TGTGCCAGCAGTTACGGGGGACCCTACGAGCAGTACTTC. The encoded protein is CASSYGGPYEQYF. This chain connects TRBV6-2 or TRBV6-3 to TRBJ2-7; either TRBD1 or TRBD2 may fit D (5 bases each). The CDR3 is 13 amino acids. Per germline, CDR1 MNHEY and CDR2 SVGEGT. Trimming removed 2 bases at V and 2 bases at J, with 7 bases between.

The chain carries TRBV20-1 and TRBJ2-1; D may be TRBD1 (5 bases). V dropped 5 bases and J dropped 8 bases, with 13 bases sitting between them. The CDR3 is made up of 12 amino acids. Germline CDR1 and CDR2: DFQATT and SNEGSKA (reference sequence). The CDR3 sequence is CSAGWGADEQFF. The CDR3 DNA reads as TGCAGTGCTGGGTGGGGCGCGGATGAGCAGTTCTTC.

In this sample, this clonotype turned up many times. V and J are TRBV12-3 or TRBV12-4 and TRBJ2-5; D may be TRBD1 (5 bases). V dropped 2 bases and J dropped 5 bases, with 18 bases sitting between them. The CDR3 consists of 16 residues. In DNA form, the CDR3 reads TGTGCCAGCAGTTTACTTGGGAACAGAAAGGGGGAGACCCAGTACTTC. This translates into CASSLLGNRKGETQYF.

This clonotype was seen only a few times. DNA for the CDR3: TGTGCCAGCAGTGATCGTTACCGGGACCAGGGTACGCAGTATTTT. Its protein is CASSDRYRDQGTQYF. The gene calls are TRBV25-1 and TRBJ2-3; D assignment may be TRBD1 or TRBD2 (5 bases each). The germline V gene encodes CDR1 MGHDK and CDR2 SYGVNS. V was pared by 3 bases and J by 8 bases, with 18 bases between. The length of the CDR3 is 15 residues.

V gene TRBV20-1 combines with J gene TRBJ2-5; D possibly corresponds to TRBD2 (5 bases). This CDR3 region has 11 residues. The germline CDR1 and CDR2 sequences are DFQATT and SNEGSKA (reference sequence). Trimming removed 6 bases at V and 5 bases at J, with 10 bases between. The CDR3 DNA is TGCAGTGCCTCACTAGGGGAGACCCAGTACTTC. Translating gives CSASLGETQYF.

In nucleotides, the CDR3 is TGTGCCACCAGCAGCTTGGCCCTACGCGAGCAGTACTTC. This sequence encodes CATSSLALREQYF. The V and J genes are TRBV15 and TRBJ2-7, with unresolved D. Trimming removed 3 bases at V and 6 bases at J, with 12 bases between. The germline V gene has CDR1 LNHNV and CDR2 YYDKDF (reference sequence). The CDR3 runs 13 residues.